This section outlines one T cell receptor beta chain sequence together with its context. This sample stems from a study of shared T cell receptors in the human thymus. Measured with immunoSEQ multiplex PCR; TCRdb has only the in-frame clones, and not every one. The sample holds about 500,000 clones, 75% to 80% seen once. The germline CDR1 and CDR2 sequences are MGHRA and YSYEKL. The CDR3 is 15 residues long. The V end was cut by 2 bases, the J end by 6 bases, with 16 bases between. These data were also reused for a study on human thymus T cells. This second study says: Thymus specimens were resections from corrective heart surgery. V and J genes seemed to be used with bias in thymic and blood repertoires.

Sequenced sample: thymocytes. The receptor was isolated from a boy in the first two years of life with a congenital heart defect. V gene TRBV4-1 combines with J gene TRBJ1-2; D is unclear. CDR3 DNA sequence: TGCGCCAGCAGCCAATCTGGAGCCCACCGGCATGGCTACACCTTC. It translates to CASSQSGAHRHGYTF.